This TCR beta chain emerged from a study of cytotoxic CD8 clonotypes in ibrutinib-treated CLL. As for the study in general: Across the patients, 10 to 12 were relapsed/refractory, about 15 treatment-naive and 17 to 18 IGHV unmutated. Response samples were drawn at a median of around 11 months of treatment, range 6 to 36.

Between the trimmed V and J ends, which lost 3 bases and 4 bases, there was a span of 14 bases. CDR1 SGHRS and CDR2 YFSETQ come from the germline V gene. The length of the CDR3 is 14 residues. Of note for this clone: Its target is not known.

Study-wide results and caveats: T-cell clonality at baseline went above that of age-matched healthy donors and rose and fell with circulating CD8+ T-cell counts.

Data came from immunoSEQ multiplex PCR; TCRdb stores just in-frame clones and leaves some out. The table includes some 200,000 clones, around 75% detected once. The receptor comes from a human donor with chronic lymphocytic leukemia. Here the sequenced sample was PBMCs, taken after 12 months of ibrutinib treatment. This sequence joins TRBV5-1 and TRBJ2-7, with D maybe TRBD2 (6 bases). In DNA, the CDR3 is TGCGCCAGCAGCTCGGAGGGCGTCCGGTACGAGCAGTACTTC. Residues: CASSSEGVRYEQYF.